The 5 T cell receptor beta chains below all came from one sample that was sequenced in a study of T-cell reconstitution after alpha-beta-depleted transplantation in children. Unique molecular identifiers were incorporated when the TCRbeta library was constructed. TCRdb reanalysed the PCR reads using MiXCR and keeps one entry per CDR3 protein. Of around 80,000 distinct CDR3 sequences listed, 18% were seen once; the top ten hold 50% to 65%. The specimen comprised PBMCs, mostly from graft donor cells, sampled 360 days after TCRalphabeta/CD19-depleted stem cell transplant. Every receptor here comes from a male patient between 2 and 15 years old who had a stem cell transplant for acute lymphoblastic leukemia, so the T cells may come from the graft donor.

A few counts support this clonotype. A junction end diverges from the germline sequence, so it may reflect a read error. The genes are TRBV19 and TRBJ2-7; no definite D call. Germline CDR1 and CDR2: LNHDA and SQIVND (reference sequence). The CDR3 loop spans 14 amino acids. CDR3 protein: CASSIDRWSYEQDF. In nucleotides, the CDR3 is TGTGCCAGTAGTATAGACAGATGGTCCTACGAGCAGGACTTC.

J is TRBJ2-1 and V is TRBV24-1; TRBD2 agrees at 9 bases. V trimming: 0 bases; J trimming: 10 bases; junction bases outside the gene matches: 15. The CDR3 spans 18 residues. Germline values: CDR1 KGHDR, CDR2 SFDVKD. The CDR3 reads CATSDLVGGIAGEGEQFF. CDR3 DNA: TGTGCCACCAGTGATTTGGTAGGGGGGATAGCGGGAGAGGGGGAGCAGTTCTTC.

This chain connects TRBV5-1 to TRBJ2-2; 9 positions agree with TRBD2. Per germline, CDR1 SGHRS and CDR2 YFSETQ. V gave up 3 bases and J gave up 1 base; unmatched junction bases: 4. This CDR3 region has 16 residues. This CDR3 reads CASSYRLAVNTGELFF. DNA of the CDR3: TGCGCCAGCAGCTACCGACTAGCGGTGAACACCGGGGAGCTGTTTTTT.

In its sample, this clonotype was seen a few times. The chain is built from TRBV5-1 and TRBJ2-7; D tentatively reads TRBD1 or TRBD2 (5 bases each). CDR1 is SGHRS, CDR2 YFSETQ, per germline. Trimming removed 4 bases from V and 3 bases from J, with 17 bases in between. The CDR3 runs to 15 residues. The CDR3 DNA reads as TGCGCCAGCAGCGCCGGGGCCGAATATTACTACGAGCAGTACTTC. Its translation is CASSAGAEYYYEQYF.

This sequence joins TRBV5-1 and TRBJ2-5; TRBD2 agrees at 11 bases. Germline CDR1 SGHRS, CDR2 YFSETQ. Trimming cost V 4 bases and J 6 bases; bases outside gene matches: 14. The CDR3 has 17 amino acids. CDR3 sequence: CASSRVLAGGGKKTQYF. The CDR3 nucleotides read TGCGCCAGCAGCCGGGTTCTAGCGGGAGGTGGTAAAAAGACCCAGTACTTC.